Following are 21 T cell receptor beta chains from one sample sequenced in a study of Tregs in tolerant kidney transplant recipients. Repertoires were generated with immunoSEQ multiplex PCR, while TCRdb's copy carries only in-frame clones and drops some. Among 200,000 to 300,000 clones listed, roughly 84% were seen once. The source material was CD4+ T cells from blood. These receptors all come from a human donor in good health.

This chain joins TRBV9 and TRBJ2-3, with D hard to call. Germline V gives CDR1 SGDLS, CDR2 YYNGEE. The V end was cut by 3 bases, the J end by 7 bases, with 15 bases between. The CDR3 consists of 14 residues. Written as DNA, the CDR3 is TGTGCCAGCAGCGCCTATCAGTACGCGAATACGCAGTATTTT. Its translation: CASSAYQYANTQYF.

This clone was seen a single time. The chain couples TRBV10-3 to TRBJ2-1, with 9 bases that match TRBD2. Germline CDR1 reads ENHRY; CDR2 reads SYGVKD. V was clipped by 6 bases and J by 5 bases; unmatched bases: 11. The CDR3 is made up of 16 amino acids. The CDR3 is CAISTGGGRADNEQFF. For the CDR3, the DNA is TGTGCCATCAGCACGGGAGGCGGGAGGGCCGACAATGAGCAGTTCTTC.

This chain connects TRBV18 to TRBJ2-7; D not resolved. Germline lookup yields CDR1 KGHSH and CDR2 LQKENI. The CDR3 has 16 amino acids. Trimming took off 2 bases at V and 1 base at J, with 15 bases between the two ends. Here the CDR3 reads CASSPKTPGQSYEQYF. The CDR3 nucleotides read TGTGCCAGCTCACCAAAAACCCCGGGCCAGTCCTACGAGCAGTACTTC.

V and J are TRBV30 and TRBJ1-2; TRBD1 might be the D (5 bases). CDR3 size: 13 residues. The V and J ends lost 3 bases and 4 bases respectively, with 12 bases between them. The germline CDR1 and CDR2 sequences are GTSNPN and SVGIG (reference sequence). Here the CDR3 reads CAWRQVPSYGYTF. In DNA form, the CDR3 reads TGTGCCTGGAGACAGGTACCCTCCTATGGCTACACCTTC. The full variable domain, with the rest looked up from reference TRBV30 and TRBJ1-2, is SQTIHQWPATLVQPVGSPLSLECTVEGTSNPNLYWYRQAAGRGLQLLFYSVGIGQISSEVPQNLSASRPQDRQFILSSKKLLLSDSGFYLCAWRQVPSYGYTFGSGTRLTVV.

CDR3 coding DNA: TGTGCCAGCAGCCCAATCACGGGCAGACTCAATCAGCCCCAGCATTTT. It is translated as CASSPITGRLNQPQHF. The V call is TRBV11-2, the J call TRBJ1-5; no reliable D call. The CDR3 runs to 16 residues. The V and J ends lost 5 bases and 3 bases respectively, with 17 bases between them. Germline-derived CDR1 and CDR2 are SGHAT and FQNNGV. The full variable domain, completed using reference TRBV11-2 and TRBJ1-5, is EAGVAQSPRYKIIEKRQSVAFWCNPISGHATLYWYQQILGQGPKLLIQFQNNGVVDDSQLPKDRFSAERLKGVDSTLKIQPAKLEDSAVYLCASSPITGRLNQPQHFGDGTRLSIL.

This clone has a handful of counts. The rearrangement joins TRBV6-6 to TRBJ1-5; 7 nucleotides match TRBD1. The CDR3 consists of 14 residues. Trimming at V came to 8 bases and at J to 3 bases, leaving 7 bases not matched to a gene. Per the germline V gene, CDR1 is MNHNY and CDR2 is SVGAGI (reference sequence). CDR3: CASLQGGPNQPQHF. As DNA, the CDR3 is TGTGCCAGCTTGCAGGGGGGCCCCAATCAGCCCCAGCATTTT.

CDR3 sequence reads: CASSLRAGTSSYEQYF. DNA of the CDR3: TGTGCCAGCAGCTTACGGGCCGGGACCTCCTCCTACGAGCAGTACTTC. The rearrangement links TRBV7-3 to TRBJ2-7; TRBD1 or TRBD2 may be the D gene (5 bases each). This CDR3 is built from 16 residues. Germline CDR1 is SGHTA and CDR2 is FQGTGA. V lost 2 bases and J 0 bases, leaving 14 bases between the germline ends.

This clone appeared once. The chain joins TRBV4-2 to TRBJ2-7, with TRBD1 identical over 8 bases. The CDR3 consists of 17 residues. CDR1 is LGHNA, CDR2 YNFKEQ, per germline. Losses at the gene ends were 3 bases for V and 3 bases for J; bases not matched to a gene: 13. The CDR3 region is CASSHTTVGQGSYEQYF. The CDR3 DNA sequence: TGTGCCAGCAGCCATACAACCGTTGGACAGGGAAGCTACGAGCAGTACTTC.

The chain carries TRBV18 and TRBJ1-5; TRBD1 matches 7 bases. The CDR3 has 16 amino acids. V trimming: 4 bases; J trimming: 0 bases; junction bases outside the gene matches: 6. Per germline, CDR1 KGHSH and CDR2 LQKENI. The CDR3: CASSRAGGFSNQPQHF. CDR3 DNA: TGTGCCAGCTCACGGGCAGGGGGTTTTAGCAATCAGCCCCAGCATTTT.

The chain is built from TRBV5-1 and TRBJ2-5; 12 positions match TRBD2. V was pared by 1 base and J by 5 bases, with 3 bases of the junction left unmatched. The CDR3 is 15 residues long. Germline lookup yields CDR1 SGHRS and CDR2 YFSETQ. Written as DNA, the CDR3 is TGCGCCAGCAGCTTGCTAGCGGGGGGGCCGGAGACCCAGTACTTC. This sequence encodes CASSLLAGGPETQYF.

This chain joins TRBV10-3 and TRBJ1-2, with D possibly TRBD1 on 6 matching bases. Trimming took 7 bases from V and 4 from J, leaving 16 bases between them. CDR1 is ENHRY, CDR2 SYGVKD, per germline. CDR3 length: 14 residues. The CDR3 spells CAIKGGGQGYGYTF. DNA for the CDR3: TGTGCCATCAAGGGGGGAGGGCAGGGCTATGGCTACACCTTC.

CDR3 sequence (DNA): TGTGCCAGCTCACCAGCAGGGATTAAAGATACGCAGTATTTT. This encodes CASSPAGIKDTQYF. The V and J genes are TRBV18 and TRBJ2-3, with TRBD1 as a possible D gene (5 bases). Germline V lookup: CDR1 KGHSH, CDR2 LQKENI. V was shortened by 2 bases and J by 5 bases, with 11 bases between the two germline ends. The length of the CDR3 is 14 residues.

This rearrangement joins TRBV19 to TRBJ2-1; either TRBD1 or TRBD2 may fit D (6 bases each). CDR1 and CDR2 (germline): LNHDA, SQIVND (reference sequence). This CDR3 has 14 amino acids. Trimming shortened V by 7 bases and J by 6 bases, and 16 bases separated the two germline ends. CDR3 protein: CASKRQGTGNEQFF. Here the CDR3 DNA reads TGTGCCAGTAAAAGGCAGGGGACTGGCAATGAGCAGTTCTTC.

The chain joins TRBV4-1 to TRBJ2-7; D may correspond to TRBD1 or TRBD2 (6 bases each). The CDR3 is 18 amino acids. The V end lost 0 bases, the J end lost 2 bases, and 20 bases lay between the germline ends. The germline V gene encodes CDR1 MGHRA and CDR2 YSYEKL. CDR3 nucleotide sequence: TGCGCCAGCAGCCAAGATCGCCTGCTGCGGGACAACCCCTACGAGCAGTACTTC. Translating gives CASSQDRLLRDNPYEQYF.

V is TRBV5-4 and J is TRBJ1-2, with no clear D. With 0 bases removed from V and 4 bases from J, the gap between germline ends came to 7 bases. CDR3 length: 13 residues. The germline CDR1 and CDR2 sequences are SGHNT and YYREEE (reference sequence). The DNA for the CDR3 is TGTGCCAGCAGCTTGGATGCGTTCTATGGCTACACCTTC. Residues: CASSLDAFYGYTF.

The chain employs TRBV9 and TRBJ1-6; possible D gene TRBD1, 6 bases. The ends were cut back, 4 bases at V and 6 bases at J, with 20 bases in the middle. The CDR3 has 17 amino acids. Germline CDR1 reads SGDLS; CDR2 reads YYNGEE. The CDR3 region is CASSPTPGEFGNSPLHF. CDR3 nucleotide sequence: TGTGCCAGCAGCCCAACTCCAGGGGAATTTGGTAATTCACCCCTCCACTTT.

The rearrangement joins TRBV11-3 to TRBJ2-5; 8 bases fit TRBD1. Germline trimming cut 5 bases from V and 2 bases from J; bases unmatched to any gene: 4. This CDR3 is built from 14 residues. The germline V gene encodes CDR1 SGHNT and CDR2 YENEEA. The CDR3: CASSPQGGQETQYF. CDR3 DNA: TGTGCCAGCAGCCCACAGGGGGGACAAGAGACCCAGTACTTC.

This sequence joins TRBV11-1 and TRBJ2-1; TRBD2 aligns across 8 bases. CDR1 is SGHAT, CDR2 FQDESV, per germline (reference sequence). Trimming removed 4 bases from V and 0 bases from J; junction bases left unmatched: 5. This CDR3 is 16 amino acids long. CDR3 in amino acids: CASSSGGASSYNEQFF. In nucleotides, the CDR3 is TGTGCCAGCAGCTCCGGGGGGGCTAGCTCCTACAATGAGCAGTTCTTC.

Here the CDR3 reads CASSIGTGIQPQHF. The CDR3 DNA follows: TGTGCCAGTAGTATAGGGACAGGGATTCAGCCCCAGCATTTT. J is TRBJ1-5 and V is TRBV19; 8 bases are shared with TRBD1. Germline CDR1 and CDR2: LNHDA and SQIVND (reference sequence). The J segment lost 6 bases and the V segment lost 1 base, leaving 2 bases of the junction unmatched. The CDR3 spans 14 residues. Full variable domain (outside the CDR3, taken from reference TRBV19 and TRBJ1-5): DGGITQSPKYLFRKEGQNVTLSCEQNLNHDAMYWYRQDPGQGLRLIYYSQIVNDFQKGDIAEGYSVSREKKESFPLTVTSAQKNPTAFYLCASSIGTGIQPQHFGDGTRLSIL.

The rearrangement joins TRBV2 to TRBJ1-4; 8 nucleotides align to TRBD1. The length of the CDR3 is 16 residues. V trimming: 4 bases; J trimming: 4 bases; junction bases outside the gene matches: 8. CDR1 is SNHLY, CDR2 FYNNEI, per germline. This chain's CDR3 is CASSGGQGIGNEKLFF. CDR3 DNA sequence: TGTGCCAGCAGTGGAGGACAGGGAATCGGTAATGAAAAACTGTTTTTT. The full variable domain, with the rest looked up from reference TRBV2 and TRBJ1-4, is EPEVTQTPSHQVTQMGQEVILRCVPISNHLYFYWYRQILGQKVEFLVSFYNNEISEKSEIFDDQFSVERPDGSNFTLKIRSTKLEDSAMYFCASSGGQGIGNEKLFFGSGTQLSVL.

Turning to this clone: The junction does not match germline at one end; this may be a read error. The chain employs TRBV15 and TRBJ1-2; no clear D. The CDR3 is 14 amino acids. Germline loops: CDR1 LNHNV, CDR2 YYDKDF (reference sequence). CDR3 residues: CATGRLTANYGYTF. The DNA of the CDR3 is TGTGCCACCGGCAGGCTAACAGCTAACTATGGCTACACCTTC.